A single sample is the source of the 19 T cell receptor beta chains below, sequenced in a study of cytomegalovirus exposure and HLA in healthy donors. PCR employed 60 Vbeta and 13 Jbeta primers. Here immunoSEQ multiplex PCR was the method, and the copy in TCRdb shows in-frame clones only, minus some. The sample carries more than 150,000 clones, around 78% recorded once. Sequences were obtained from PBMCs. The receptors stem from a woman in her 40s in good health and CMV-seropositive.

This chain joins TRBV5-1 and TRBJ2-7, with 7 bases that match TRBD1. Unmatched junction bases numbered 7, after V lost 1 base and J lost 3 bases. Germline loops: CDR1 SGHRS, CDR2 YFSETQ. This CDR3 has 15 residues. Here the CDR3 reads CASSLRSGGDYEQYF. CDR3 bases: TGCGCCAGCAGCTTGAGGTCAGGGGGTGACTACGAGCAGTACTTC.

This rearrangement joins TRBV27 to TRBJ1-2, with D unclear. From germline, CDR1 is MNHEY and CDR2 SMNVEV (reference sequence). This CDR3 comprises 14 residues. Trimming stripped 0 bases from V and 7 bases from J, with 12 bases between. CDR3 in amino acids: CASSLSIGGFGYTF. The CDR3 DNA follows: TGTGCCAGCAGTTTATCGATTGGAGGGTTTGGCTACACCTTC.

The J gene is TRBJ2-3, the V gene TRBV5-1; the D gene is possibly TRBD2 (5 bases). This CDR3 has 14 amino acids. The V end lost 5 bases, the J end lost 2 bases, and 12 bases lay between the germline ends. Germline CDR1 reads SGHRS; CDR2 reads YFSETQ. The DNA of the CDR3 is TGCGCCAGCAGGGTTTTGGGAGACACAGATACGCAGTATTTT. It translates to CASRVLGDTDTQYF. The full variable domain, with the rest looked up from reference TRBV5-1 and TRBJ2-3, is KAGVTQTPRYLIKTRGQQVTLSCSPISGHRSVSWYQQTPGQGLQFLFEYFSETQRNKGNFPGRFSGRQFSNSRSEMNVSTLELGDSALYLCASRVLGDTDTQYFGPGTRLTVL.

The V and J genes are TRBV19 and TRBJ1-5, with D unresolved. The CDR3 runs 14 residues. CDR1 is LNHDA and CDR2 is SQIVND in the germline V gene (reference sequence). V gave up 0 bases and J gave up 4 bases, with 7 bases separating them. The CDR3 nucleotides read TGTGCCAGTAGTATAGATCACACGAATCAGCCCCAGCATTTT. Translating gives CASSIDHTNQPQHF.

V and J are TRBV10-3 and TRBJ2-5; a weak D match, TRBD1 (5 bases). The CDR3 spans 13 residues. V lost 4 bases, J lost 5 bases, and 11 bases lay in between. Germline V lookup: CDR1 ENHRY, CDR2 SYGVKD. Here the CDR3 reads CAISGGFGETQYF. CDR3 nucleotide sequence: TGTGCCATCAGTGGGGGCTTCGGGGAGACCCAGTACTTC.

This clone was observed a handful of times. The gene calls are TRBV2 and TRBJ1-2; 10 bases match TRBD1. Looked up from germline, CDR1 is SNHLY and CDR2 is FYNNEI. J gave up 7 bases and V 5 bases, and 10 bases lay outside the gene matches. This CDR3 is built from 15 residues. The CDR3 DNA reads as TGTGCCAGCAGTCCCCAGACAGGGGGCGGGGGTGGCTACACCTTC. Protein sequence: CASSPQTGGGGGYTF.

The CDR3 nucleotides are TGTGCCTGGAGTAAACAAAGCGTTAGCAATCAGCCCCAGCATTTT. As protein: CAWSKQSVSNQPQHF. The chain recombines TRBV30 with TRBJ1-5; D gene ambiguous. The germline V gene encodes CDR1 GTSNPN and CDR2 SVGIG (reference sequence). V was trimmed by 2 bases and J by 0 bases, leaving 11 bases between them. The CDR3 is 15 residues long.

This clone was seen only a few times. This chain uses TRBV7-9 with TRBJ2-1; possibly TRBD1 for D (5 bases). The CDR3 spans 16 residues. V was clipped by 2 bases and J by 5 bases, with 16 bases between them. In germline, CDR1 is SEHNR, CDR2 FQNEAQ (reference sequence). The CDR3 protein is CASSLKGWAEDNEQFF. CDR3 coding DNA: TGTGCCAGCAGCTTAAAGGGGTGGGCAGAAGACAATGAGCAGTTCTTC.

Turning to this clone: The junction and the germline gene differ at one end; a read error may be behind it. The chain is built from TRBV7-9 and TRBJ2-3; 9 bases align to TRBD2. The CDR3 loop spans 16 amino acids. CDR1 SEHNR and CDR2 FQNEAQ come from the germline V gene (reference sequence). In nucleotides, the CDR3 is TGTTCCAGCAGCTTAGTCCAGCGGGGGGGCACAGATACGCAGTATTTT. Its translation: CSSSLVQRGGTDTQYF.

The chain has TRBV19 and TRBJ1-6; 8 positions match TRBD1. Looked up from germline, CDR1 is LNHDA and CDR2 is SQIVND (reference sequence). Trimming took 4 bases from V and 8 from J; bases not matched to a gene: 4. This CDR3 spans 14 amino acids. CDR3 protein: CASSRLQGDSPLHF. For the CDR3, the DNA is TGTGCCAGTAGTAGGTTACAGGGGGATTCACCCCTCCACTTT.

This rearrangement joins TRBV9 to TRBJ1-1; 9 positions match TRBD1. Trimming took 0 bases from V and 1 from J; bases not matched to a gene: 10. Germline values: CDR1 SGDLS, CDR2 YYNGEE. The CDR3 has 18 amino acids. The DNA for the CDR3 is TGTGCCAGCAGCGTAGGAGGAAGACAGGGGGGACGGAACACTGAAGCTTTCTTT. Translated, it gives CASSVGGRQGGRNTEAFF.

V and J are TRBV7-2 and TRBJ2-5, with 10 positions matching TRBD1. The CDR3 spans 15 residues. The V gene end was trimmed by 5 bases and the J gene end by 1 base; junction bases not matched to a gene: 4. Germline V gene lookup returns CDR1 SGHTA and CDR2 FQGNSA. The CDR3 protein is CASSTRQGAQETQYF. The CDR3 nucleotides read TGTGCCAGCAGCACAAGACAGGGGGCCCAAGAGACCCAGTACTTC.

This clone came up a few times. The rearrangement links TRBV7-2 to TRBJ2-5; perhaps TRBD1 as D (5 bases). In germline, CDR1 is SGHTA, CDR2 FQGNSA. V was pared by 7 bases and J by 5 bases, with 8 bases between. The CDR3 length is 11 residues. The CDR3 sequence is CASMTAETQYF. In DNA, the CDR3 is TGTGCCAGCATGACAGCGGAGACCCAGTACTTC. Full variable domain (remainder filled in from reference TRBV7-2 and TRBJ2-5): GAGVSQSPSNKVTEKGKDVELRCDPISGHTALYWYRQSLGQGLEFLIYFQGNSAPDKSGLPSDRFSAERTGGSVSTLTIQRTQQEDSAVYLCASMTAETQYFGPGTRLLVL.

As concerns this clone: One end of the junction does not line up with germline, which may come from a read error. This chain uses TRBV30 with TRBJ2-3; D gene ambiguous. CDR1 and CDR2 (germline): GTSNPN, SVGIG (reference sequence). The CDR3 is made up of 10 amino acids. In nucleotides, the CDR3 is TGTGCCTGGAGCGCCTCTCAAGCGAGTTTT. It encodes CAWSASQASF.

V gene TRBV2 combines with J gene TRBJ1-2, with TRBD1 matching 8 bases. Trimming at V came to 6 bases and at J to 8 bases, leaving 8 bases not matched to a gene. CDR1 and CDR2 (germline): SNHLY, FYNNEI. The CDR3 has 13 residues. CDR3: CASRSDRDGGYTF. The DNA of the CDR3 is TGTGCCAGCAGGTCGGACAGGGACGGCGGCTACACCTTC.

The gene calls are TRBV6-5 and TRBJ2-1; 7 nucleotides match TRBD1. The CDR3 length is 14 residues. The trim removed 5 bases at V and 3 bases at J, leaving 4 bases unmatched. Per the germline V gene, CDR1 is MNHEY and CDR2 is SVGAGI. This CDR3 reads CASSAGTVYNEQFF. DNA of the CDR3: TGTGCCAGCAGTGCCGGGACAGTCTACAATGAGCAGTTCTTC.

This clone was picked up one time. This chain uses TRBV2 with TRBJ2-5; 8 bases fit TRBD2. The CDR3 has 15 amino acids. Trimming at V came to 6 bases and at J to 5 bases, leaving 11 bases not matched to a gene. Germline loops: CDR1 SNHLY, CDR2 FYNNEI. DNA for the CDR3: TGTGCCAGCAGGAGACGGGGGGGCGGGATTGAGACCCAGTACTTC. Residues: CASRRRGGGIETQYF.

This rearrangement joins TRBV2 to TRBJ1-1; D is perhaps TRBD1 (5 bases). Trimming took 6 bases from V and 8 from J, leaving 16 bases between them. Germline assignment: CDR1 SNHLY and CDR2 FYNNEI. The CDR3 runs 13 residues. CDR3 loop: CASRLQVLSEAFF. The CDR3 bases are TGTGCCAGCAGATTACAGGTTTTAAGCGAAGCTTTCTTT.

The gene calls are TRBV7-9 and TRBJ2-1, with D possibly matching TRBD2 (5 bases). Germline CDR1 reads SEHNR; CDR2 reads FQNEAQ (reference sequence). Trimming cost V 2 bases and J 5 bases, with 10 bases left between them. This CDR3 contains 14 residues. The CDR3 region is CASSLSLSDNEQFF. Here the CDR3 DNA reads TGTGCCAGCAGCTTAAGCCTTAGCGACAATGAGCAGTTCTTC.